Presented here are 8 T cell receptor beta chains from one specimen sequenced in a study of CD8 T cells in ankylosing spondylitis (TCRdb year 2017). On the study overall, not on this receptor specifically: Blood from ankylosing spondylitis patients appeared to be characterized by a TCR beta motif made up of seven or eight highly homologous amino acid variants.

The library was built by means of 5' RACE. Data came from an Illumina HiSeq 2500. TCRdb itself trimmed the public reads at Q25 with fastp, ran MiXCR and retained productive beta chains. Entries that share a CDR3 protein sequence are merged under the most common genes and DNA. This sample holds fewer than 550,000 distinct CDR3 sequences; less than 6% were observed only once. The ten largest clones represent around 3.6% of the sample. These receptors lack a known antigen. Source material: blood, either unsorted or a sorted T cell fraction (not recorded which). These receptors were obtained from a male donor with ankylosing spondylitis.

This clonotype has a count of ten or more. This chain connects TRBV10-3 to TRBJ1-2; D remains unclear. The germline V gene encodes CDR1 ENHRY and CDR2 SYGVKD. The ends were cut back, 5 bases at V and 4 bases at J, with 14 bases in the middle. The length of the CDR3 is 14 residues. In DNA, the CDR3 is TGTGCCATCAGTCCCTTCCCCGGAAGCTATGGCTACACCTTC. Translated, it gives CAISPFPGSYGYTF.

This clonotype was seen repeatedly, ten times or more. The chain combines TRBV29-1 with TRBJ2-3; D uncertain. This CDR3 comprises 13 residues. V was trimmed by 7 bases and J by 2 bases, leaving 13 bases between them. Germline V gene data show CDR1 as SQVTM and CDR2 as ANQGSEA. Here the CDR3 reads CSANRLITDTQYF. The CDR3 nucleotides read TGCAGCGCCAACCGTCTAATCACAGATACGCAGTATTTT.

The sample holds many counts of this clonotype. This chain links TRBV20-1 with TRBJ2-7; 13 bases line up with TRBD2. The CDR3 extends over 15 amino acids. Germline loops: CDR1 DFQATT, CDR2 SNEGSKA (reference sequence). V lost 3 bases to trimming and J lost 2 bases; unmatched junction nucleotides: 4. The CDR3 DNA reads TGCAGTGCTAGTCAGGGACTAGCGGGACCCTACGAGCAGTACTTC. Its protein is CSASQGLAGPYEQYF.

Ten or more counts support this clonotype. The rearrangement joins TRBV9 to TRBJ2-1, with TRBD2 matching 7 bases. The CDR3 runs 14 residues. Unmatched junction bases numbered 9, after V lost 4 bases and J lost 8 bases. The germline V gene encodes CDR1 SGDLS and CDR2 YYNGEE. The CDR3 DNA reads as TGTGCCAGCAGCCCCCACGGTGGGGGGGATGAGCAGTTCTTC. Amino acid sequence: CASSPHGGGDEQFF.

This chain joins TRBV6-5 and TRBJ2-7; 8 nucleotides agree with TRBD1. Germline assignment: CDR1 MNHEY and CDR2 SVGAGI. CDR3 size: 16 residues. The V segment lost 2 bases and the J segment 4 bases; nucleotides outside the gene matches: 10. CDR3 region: CASSYRRTGFDYEQYF. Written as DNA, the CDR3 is TGTGCCAGCAGTTACCGTCGGACAGGGTTCGATTACGAGCAGTACTTC.

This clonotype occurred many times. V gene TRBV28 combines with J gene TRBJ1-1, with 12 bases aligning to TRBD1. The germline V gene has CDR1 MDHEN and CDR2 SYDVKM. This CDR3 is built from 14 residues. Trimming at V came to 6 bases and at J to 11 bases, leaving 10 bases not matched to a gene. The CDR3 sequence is CASRSWDRGRGAFF. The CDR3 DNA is TGTGCCAGCAGATCCTGGGACAGGGGGCGAGGGGCTTTCTTT.

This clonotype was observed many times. For the CDR3, the DNA is TGTGCCATCAGTTTGAACAGGCCAAGCACAGATACGCAGTATTTT. This translates into CAISLNRPSTDTQYF. The chain recombines TRBV10-3 with TRBJ2-3, with a tentative D call TRBD1 (5 bases). Germline V gives CDR1 ENHRY, CDR2 SYGVKD. This CDR3 is 15 amino acids long. V lost 5 bases to trimming and J lost 0 bases, with 12 bases between them.

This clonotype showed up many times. This CDR3 is CASSFRDREDEQFF. The CDR3 DNA reads as TGCGCCAGCAGCTTCCGGGACAGGGAAGATGAGCAGTTCTTC. This rearrangement joins TRBV5-1 to TRBJ2-1; 9 bases are shared with TRBD1. The ends lost 2 bases at V and 8 bases at J; junction bases unmatched: 5. Germline assignment: CDR1 SGHRS and CDR2 YFSETQ. CDR3 length: 14 amino acids. The full variable domain, in which reference TRBV5-1 and TRBJ2-1 provide the parts outside the CDR3, is KAGVTQTPRYLIKTRGQQVTLSCSPISGHRSVSWYQQTPGQGLQFLFEYFSETQRNKGNFPGRFSGRQFSNSRSEMNVSTLELGDSALYLCASSFRDREDEQFFGPGTRLTVL.